The clone carrying this T cell receptor (beta chain) was counted ten times or more. Its cognate antigen is unknown. Amplified TCR beta CDR3 regions came from RNA transcripts. The primer set for the first-round RT-PCR of the TCR CDR3 was HTBI. TCRdb re-called the multiplex PCR reads with MiXCR, one entry per CDR3 protein. This repertoire shows around 500,000 distinct CDR3 sequences, roughly a sixth found once; its top ten account for around 28%. The CDR3 sequence is 15 residues long. Germline loops: CDR1 MNHEY, CDR2 SVGAGI. The V end was cut by 6 bases, the J end by 4 bases, with 18 bases between. This specimen comes from a study of T cells in Graves' hyperthyroidism and ophthalmopathy. The overall study: Before treatment of any kind, peripheral blood was taken at initial diagnosis.

Subjects with ophthalmopathy showed a Clinical Activity Score no lower than 3, a NOSPECS grade no lower than 4, and a duration shorter than 3 months. Overall study results and limits: Ophthalmopathy was told apart from stable hyperthyroidism by a 13 V-J model.

Source material: blood. The clonotype comes from a woman in her thirties with Graves' ophthalmopathy. The rearrangement links TRBV6-5 to TRBJ1-1; D not resolved. CDR3 bases: TGTGCCAGCAGCTTGCCCGGTGCTGGGGTCACTGAAGCTTTCTTT. The encoded protein is CASSLPGAGVTEAFF.